Listed below are T cell receptor beta chains from one sample, sequenced in a study of blood T cell repertoires in COVID-19. Measured with immunoSEQ multiplex PCR; TCRdb has only the in-frame clones, and not every one. The sample has around 190,000 clones, about 85% seen once. Specimen: peripheral blood. The source of these receptors is a woman of 80 years or more with acute or convalescent COVID-19. The CDR3 runs from the conserved cysteine through the conserved F or W. Fields, in order: CDR3 protein, CDR3 DNA, V gene, CDR3 length, D gene, clone size, J gene. A D gene is named only where the DNA matches it firmly. Some rows have no size entry. The others give once, few or many, or a class for an expanded clone.

CDR3aa: CSGHRSQGEPQHF
CDR3nt: TGTTCGGGTCACAGGTCCCAAGGGGAGCCCCAGCATTTT
v_gene: TRBV6-5
len: 13
d_gene: -
abundance: -
j_gene: TRBJ1-5

CDR3aa: CASSQNSGDQPQHF
CDR3nt: TGCGCCAGCAGCCAAAACAGTGGTGATCAGCCCCAGCATTTT
v_gene: TRBV4-3
len: 14
d_gene: -
abundance: many
j_gene: TRBJ1-5

CDR3aa: CASSQDGARGGDSPLHF
CDR3nt: TGTGCCAGCAGCCAAGATGGCGCCAGGGGAGGGGATTCACCCCTCCACTTT
v_gene: TRBV7-9
len: 17
d_gene: -
abundance: few
j_gene: TRBJ1-6

CDR3aa: CASSIASGRTDTQYF
CDR3nt: TGTGCCAGCAGTATCGCTAGCGGGAGAACCGATACGCAGTATTTT
v_gene: TRBV6-5
len: 15
d_gene: TRBD2
abundance: -
j_gene: TRBJ2-3

CDR3aa: CASTSGRNEQFF
CDR3nt: TGTGCCAGCACTAGCGGGAGGAATGAGCAGTTCTTC
v_gene: TRBV6-5
len: 12
d_gene: TRBD2
abundance: -
j_gene: TRBJ2-1

CDR3aa: CASSLGISLAGDGEQFF
CDR3nt: TGTGCCAGCAGCTTAGGAATAAGTTTGGCGGGAGACGGTGAGCAGTTCTTC
v_gene: TRBV11-2
len: 17
d_gene: TRBD2
abundance: -
j_gene: TRBJ2-1

CDR3aa: CASSLAVTSGNTGELFF
CDR3nt: TGCGCCAGCAGCTTGGCGGTGACTAGCGGGAACACCGGGGAGCTGTTTTTT
v_gene: TRBV5-1
len: 17
d_gene: TRBD2
abundance: -
j_gene: TRBJ2-2

CDR3aa: CASSLPGQYTGELFF
CDR3nt: TGTGCCAGCAGTTTACCGGGACAATACACCGGGGAGCTGTTTTTT
v_gene: TRBV28
len: 15
d_gene: -
abundance: once
j_gene: TRBJ2-2

CDR3aa: CSVVKPQETQYF
CDR3nt: TGCAGCGTCGTTAAGCCCCAAGAGACCCAGTACTTC
v_gene: TRBV29-1
len: 12
d_gene: -
abundance: few
j_gene: TRBJ2-5

CDR3aa: CASTEGAGNTEAFF
CDR3nt: TGTGCCAGCACTGAAGGGGCAGGGAACACTGAAGCTTTCTTT
v_gene: TRBV2
len: 14
d_gene: -
abundance: -
j_gene: TRBJ1-1

CDR3aa: CAWSPGGGGRTYGYTF
CDR3nt: TGTGCCTGGAGCCCGGGAGGGGGCGGACGAACGTATGGCTACACCTTC
v_gene: TRBV30
len: 16
d_gene: TRBD1
abundance: -
j_gene: TRBJ1-2

CDR3aa: CASTLGPGASNQPQHF
CDR3nt: TGTGCCAGCACCCTGGGACCAGGGGCTAGCAATCAGCCCCAGCATTTT
v_gene: TRBV7-2
len: 16
d_gene: -
abundance: -
j_gene: TRBJ1-5

CDR3aa: CASKSGNTGELFF
CDR3nt: TGTGCCAGCAAGAGCGGAAACACCGGGGAGCTGTTTTTT
v_gene: TRBV28
len: 13
d_gene: -
abundance: few
j_gene: TRBJ2-2

CDR3aa: CASSLERVGQFF
CDR3nt: TGCGCCAGCAGCTTGGAGAGGGTGGGGCAGTTCTTC
v_gene: TRBV5-1
len: 12
d_gene: -
abundance: -
j_gene: TRBJ2-1

CDR3aa: CASSHSSGGRTDTQYF
CDR3nt: TGTGCCAGCAGCCACTCTAGCGGGGGGAGAACAGATACGCAGTATTTT
v_gene: TRBV3-1/TRBV3-2
len: 16
d_gene: TRBD2
abundance: -
j_gene: TRBJ2-3

CDR3aa: CATSMGQAMIYGYTF
CDR3nt: TGTGCCACCAGCATGGGGCAGGCTATGATCTATGGCTACACCTTC
v_gene: TRBV15
len: 15
d_gene: -
abundance: -
j_gene: TRBJ1-2

CDR3aa: CAISRHRDPNGFEAFF
CDR3nt: TGTGCCATCAGCAGGCACAGGGACCCGAATGGGTTTGAAGCTTTCTTT
v_gene: TRBV10-3
len: 16
d_gene: -
abundance: once
j_gene: TRBJ1-1

CDR3aa: CASSFERERRFF
CDR3nt: TGTGCCAGCAGCTTCGAGCGGGAGAGGCGGTTCTTC
v_gene: TRBV7-2
len: 12
d_gene: TRBD2
abundance: -
j_gene: TRBJ2-1

CDR3aa: CASSKAPGLAGGWWDTQYF
CDR3nt: TGTGCCAGCAGCAAAGCCCCGGGACTAGCGGGAGGGTGGTGGGATACGCAGTATTTT
v_gene: TRBV21-1
len: 19
d_gene: -
abundance: -
j_gene: TRBJ2-3

CDR3aa: CASSLFGSGAGVDNQPQHF
CDR3nt: TGTGCCAGCTCACTATTCGGGTCTGGTGCAGGGGTTGACAATCAGCCCCAGCATTTT
v_gene: TRBV18
len: 19
d_gene: -
abundance: -
j_gene: TRBJ1-5

CDR3aa: CASRLGQGPNTIYF
CDR3nt: TGTGCCAGCAGACTCGGACAGGGACCAAACACCATATATTTT
v_gene: TRBV6-6
len: 14
d_gene: TRBD1
abundance: -
j_gene: TRBJ1-3

CDR3aa: CASSLRPSGSFGELFF
CDR3nt: TGTGCCAGCAGCTTAAGGCCTAGCGGGAGTTTCGGGGAGCTGTTTTTT
v_gene: TRBV7-2
len: 16
d_gene: TRBD2
abundance: -
j_gene: TRBJ2-2

CDR3aa: CSASGTLNQPQHF
CDR3nt: TGCAGTGCTAGTGGGACACTCAATCAGCCCCAGCATTTT
v_gene: TRBV20-1
len: 13
d_gene: -
abundance: few
j_gene: TRBJ1-5

CDR3aa: CASSPRQGMNTEAFF
CDR3nt: TGTGCCAGCAGCCCGCGACAGGGGATGAACACTGAAGCTTTCTTT
v_gene: TRBV9
len: 15
d_gene: TRBD1
abundance: -
j_gene: TRBJ1-1

CDR3aa: CASSQGQLMNTEAFF
CDR3nt: TGCGCCAGCAGCCAAGGACAGTTAATGAACACTGAAGCTTTCTTT
v_gene: TRBV4-3
len: 15
d_gene: -
abundance: -
j_gene: TRBJ1-1

CDR3aa: CASRITGGETQYF
CDR3nt: TGTGCCAGCAGGATAACAGGGGGCGAGACCCAGTACTTC
v_gene: TRBV5-5
len: 13
d_gene: TRBD1
abundance: -
j_gene: TRBJ2-5

CDR3aa: CASSFRVRVQGGTGELFF
CDR3nt: TGTGCCAGCAGCTTCCGTGTTCGGGTGCAGGGTGGGACCGGGGAGCTGTTTTTT
v_gene: TRBV7-2
len: 18
d_gene: -
abundance: -
j_gene: TRBJ2-2

CDR3aa: CASSLTDRARNSPLHF
CDR3nt: TGTGCCAGCAGCTTAACCGACAGGGCTCGTAATTCACCCCTCCACTTT
v_gene: TRBV7-8
len: 16
d_gene: TRBD1
abundance: -
j_gene: TRBJ1-6

CDR3aa: CASSRGRESEQFF
CDR3nt: TGCGCCAGCAGCCGGGGACGGGAGAGTGAGCAGTTCTTC
v_gene: TRBV4-3
len: 13
d_gene: -
abundance: -
j_gene: TRBJ2-1

CDR3aa: CAWSGIQGTGELFF
CDR3nt: TGTGCCTGGAGTGGTATACAGGGAACCGGGGAGCTGTTTTTT
v_gene: TRBV30
len: 14
d_gene: -
abundance: -
j_gene: TRBJ2-2

CDR3aa: CASSLGQANYGYTF
CDR3nt: TGTGCCAGCAGTTTAGGACAGGCGAACTATGGCTACACCTTC
v_gene: TRBV28
len: 14
d_gene: TRBD1
abundance: -
j_gene: TRBJ1-2

CDR3aa: CASRQNAGPMLYEQYF
CDR3nt: TGTGCCAGCAGACAAAACGCGGGACCCATGCTCTACGAGCAGTACTTC
v_gene: TRBV2
len: 16
d_gene: -
abundance: -
j_gene: TRBJ2-7

CDR3aa: CSVSRDFYGYTF
CDR3nt: TGCAGCGTAAGCCGGGACTTCTATGGCTACACCTTC
v_gene: TRBV29-1
len: 12
d_gene: -
abundance: -
j_gene: TRBJ1-2

CDR3aa: CASSLREVYGYTF
CDR3nt: TGTGCCAGCAGTCTTAGGGAGGTGTATGGCTACACCTTC
v_gene: TRBV12-3/TRBV12-4
len: 13
d_gene: -
abundance: few
j_gene: TRBJ1-2

CDR3aa: CASSYTTGSSYEQYF
CDR3nt: TGTGCCAGCAGCTACACGACAGGGAGCTCCTACGAGCAGTACTTC
v_gene: TRBV7-2
len: 15
d_gene: TRBD1
abundance: few
j_gene: TRBJ2-7

CDR3aa: CASSQDLRTRKEAFF
CDR3nt: TGTGCCAGCAGCCAAGATTTACGGACAAGAAAGGAAGCTTTCTTT
v_gene: TRBV4-2
len: 15
d_gene: -
abundance: -
j_gene: TRBJ1-1

CDR3aa: CASSGRGAAGTQYF
CDR3nt: TGTGCCAGTAGTGGTCGAGGGGCAGCGGGGACCCAGTACTTC
v_gene: TRBV19
len: 14
d_gene: -
abundance: few
j_gene: TRBJ2-5

CDR3aa: CASSSAGTGTYEQYF
CDR3nt: TGTGCCAGCAGTTCCGCCGGGACAGGGACCTACGAGCAGTACTTC
v_gene: TRBV27
len: 15
d_gene: TRBD1
abundance: -
j_gene: TRBJ2-7

CDR3aa: CASSFRGNTEAFF
CDR3nt: TGTGCCAGCAGTTTCCGGGGGAACACTGAAGCTTTCTTT
v_gene: TRBV6-2/TRBV6-3
len: 13
d_gene: -
abundance: -
j_gene: TRBJ1-1

CDR3aa: CASSLVRGDTEAFF
CDR3nt: TGTGCCAGCAGCTTAGTCCGGGGGGACACTGAAGCTTTCTTT
v_gene: TRBV7-2
len: 14
d_gene: -
abundance: -
j_gene: TRBJ1-1

CDR3aa: CASSLASSYNEQFF
CDR3nt: TGTGCTAGCAGCTTAGCGAGCTCCTACAATGAGCAGTTCTTC
v_gene: TRBV7-7
len: 14
d_gene: -
abundance: -
j_gene: TRBJ2-1

CDR3aa: CASSPAGGVYTQYF
CDR3nt: TGTGCCAGCAGTCCAGCGGGAGGTGTATATACGCAGTATTTT
v_gene: TRBV28
len: 14
d_gene: TRBD2
abundance: few
j_gene: TRBJ2-3

CDR3aa: CASSLNSGGAGNTIYF
CDR3nt: TGTGCCAGCAGTTTAAACTCAGGGGGCGCCGGAAACACCATATATTTT
v_gene: TRBV28
len: 16
d_gene: TRBD1
abundance: once
j_gene: TRBJ1-3

CDR3aa: CAISESIRQGGDYTF
CDR3nt: TGTGCCATCAGTGAGTCGATTCGACAGGGAGGAGACTACACCTTC
v_gene: TRBV10-3
len: 15
d_gene: TRBD1
abundance: -
j_gene: TRBJ1-2

CDR3aa: CASSPNRVGDIQYF
CDR3nt: TGTGCCAGCAGCCCGAACAGGGTTGGGGACATTCAGTACTTC
v_gene: TRBV7-8
len: 14
d_gene: -
abundance: -
j_gene: TRBJ2-4